These T cell receptor beta chains were read from a single sample in a study of cytomegalovirus exposure and HLA in healthy donors. Clones were sequenced by immunoSEQ multiplex PCR, and TCRdb holds only the in-frame ones, with some missing. The data contain 200,000 to 300,000 clones, 90% of them singletons. The sequenced material came from PBMCs. The receptors originated from a woman between 25 and 40 years old in good health and CMV-seronegative. Each CDR3 is given with its conserved first and last residue. D genes are given only for firm matches. Clone sizes are given selectively: once, few, many, or a class where the clone is expanded.

>TRBV7-6|.|.|TRBJ2-3
TGTGCCAGCAGCTTAGGAGGAGGAGGCACAGATACGCAGTATTTT
CASSLGGGGTDTQYF
>TRBV28|.|.|TRBJ2-3
TGTGCCAGCAGTTTCCCAGCGGGACAGTACGGAGATACGCAGTATTTT
CASSFPAGQYGDTQYF
>TRBV30|.|.|TRBJ2-4
TGTGCCTGCACGGAGAAAAACATTCAGTACTTC
CACTEKNIQYF
>TRBV7-8|TRBD1|.|TRBJ1-4
TGTGCCAGCAGCGCAAGACAGGGTGTAGCTAATGAAAAACTGTTTTTT
CASSARQGVANEKLFF
>TRBV18|.|.|TRBJ2-5
TGTGCCAGCTCACCACCGATTAAGGAGACCCAGTACTTC
CASSPPIKETQYF
>TRBV19|.|.|TRBJ2-6
TGTGCCAGCGCGTTCTCTGGGGCCAACGTCCTGACTTTC
CASAFSGANVLTF
>TRBV7-8|TRBD1|.|TRBJ2-3
TGTGCCAGCAGCTGGACAGGAGATACGCAGTATTTT
CASSWTGDTQYF
>TRBV7-2|.|.|TRBJ2-7
TGTGCCAGCAGCAATAATCTAGCGAGCTACGAGCAGTACTTC
CASSNNLASYEQYF
>TRBV7-3|.|.|TRBJ2-7
TGTGCCAGCAGCCCAGGACAGCCACACGAGCAGTACTTC
CASSPGQPHEQYF
>TRBV27|.|few|TRBJ2-3
TGTGCCAGCAGTTCGGGAGATACGCAGTATTTT
CASSSGDTQYF
>TRBV5-6|.|.|TRBJ2-7
TGTGCCAGCAGCCGCGAGGCGTACGAGCAGTACTTC
CASSREAYEQYF
>TRBV7-8|TRBD2|.|TRBJ2-7
TGTGCCAGCAGCTTAGCGCTAACACTAGCGGGACAATACGAGCAGTACTTC
CASSLALTLAGQYEQYF
>TRBV11-2|TRBD1|.|TRBJ2-7
TGTGCCAGCAGCTTAGTACAGGGACAGTCCTACGAGCAGTACTTC
CASSLVQGQSYEQYF
>TRBV6-6|.|.|TRBJ2-7
TGTGCCAGCCTCAGGGATAGTGCTTCCTACGAGCAGTACTTC
CASLRDSASYEQYF
>TRBV7-8|TRBD2|.|TRBJ2-5
TGTGCCAGCAGCTTATCGACTAGCGGGAACCAAGAGACCCAGTACTTC
CASSLSTSGNQETQYF
>TRBV6-6|.|.|TRBJ2-5
TGTGCCAGCAGTTACGGGGGTGAGACCCAGTACTTC
CASSYGGETQYF
>TRBV5-6|.|.|TRBJ1-1
TGTGCCAGCAGCTTCACCACAATACTTCCCCCTGAAGCTTTCTTT
CASSFTTILPPEAFF
>TRBV5-1|.|.|TRBJ1-3
TGCGCCAGCAGCTTAATGGGAGATCCTGGAAACACCATATATTTT
CASSLMGDPGNTIYF
>TRBV6-5|.|.|TRBJ2-7
TGTGCCAGCAGATTAACAGATATCCACGAGCAGTACTTC
CASRLTDIHEQYF
>TRBV28|TRBD2|.|TRBJ2-1
TGTGCCAGCACCTCAGTGGGACTAGCGGGAGGACACTACAATGAGCAGTTCTTC
CASTSVGLAGGHYNEQFF
>TRBV19|.|.|TRBJ1-1
TGTGCCAGTAGAGTCGGGGGTGGAACTGAAGCTTTCTTT
CASRVGGGTEAFF
>TRBV6-5|.|.|TRBJ2-7
TGTGCCAGCAGTTACTCAGGACAGCACTCCTACGAGCAGTACTTC
CASSYSGQHSYEQYF
>TRBV7-6|.|.|TRBJ2-5
TGTGCCAGCAGCTTAGCCGGAGGGGGAGAGACCCAGTACTTC
CASSLAGGGETQYF
>TRBV12-2|.|.|TRBJ2-7
TGTGCAAGTCGCTTGCCCGGACTAGCCTACGAGCAGTACTTC
CASRLPGLAYEQYF
>TRBV5-1|TRBD1|.|TRBJ2-3
TGCGCCAGCAGCTTGGATGGGACAGGGAGTTTCACAGATACGCAGTATTTT
CASSLDGTGSFTDTQYF
>TRBV9|.|.|TRBJ2-6
TGTGCCAGCAGCGTTGGCGAAGGAGACTCTGGGGCCAACGTCCTGACTTTC
CASSVGEGDSGANVLTF
>TRBV27|TRBD2|few|TRBJ2-3
TGTGCCAGCAGTGCTACTAGCGGAAGTACAGATACGCAGTATTTT
CASSATSGSTDTQYF
>TRBV28|.|.|TRBJ2-2
TGTGCCAGCAGTTTCTCCAGTGCCGGGGAGCTGTTTTTT
CASSFSSAGELFF
>TRBV28|.|.|TRBJ1-5
TGTGCCAGCAGTTTGTCTCCAGGGAATCAGCCCCAGCATTTT
CASSLSPGNQPQHF
>TRBV29-1|.|once|TRBJ1-4
TGCAGCGCACGGGCCGGTAGTGAAAAACTGTTTTTT
CSARAGSEKLFF
>TRBV6-6|.|once|TRBJ2-6
TGTGCCAGCAGTCCAGGCTCTGGGGCCAACGTCCTGACTTTC
CASSPGSGANVLTF
>TRBV19|.|.|TRBJ1-3
TGTGCCAGTAGTAATCAGGGGATTGGAAACACCATATATTTT
CASSNQGIGNTIYF
>TRBV25-1|.|.|TRBJ1-1
TGTGCCAGCACCACAAACTACAGGACTGAAGCTTTCTTT
CASTTNYRTEAFF
>TRBV7-8|TRBD2|.|TRBJ2-7
TGTGCCAGCAGCTCCCCGGGACTAGCGGATTCCTACGAGCAGTACTTC
CASSSPGLADSYEQYF
>TRBV9|.|.|TRBJ2-1
TGTGCCAGCAGCCCCCGCCAAAGGCGGGTACCTTTTGGGGATGATCAGTTCTTC
CASSPRQRRVPFGDDQFF
>TRBV5-6|.|.|TRBJ2-7
TGTGCCAGCAGCTTGGTCGAGGGATACGAGCAGTACTTC
CASSLVEGYEQYF
>TRBV15|.|once|TRBJ2-5
TGTGCCACCAGCTTCGGACAGATTAAAGAGACCCAGTACTTC
CATSFGQIKETQYF
>TRBV28|.|.|TRBJ2-3
TGTGCCAGCAGTTTATCCGCGGGAGTGGGGGCTAGCACAGATACGCAGTATTTT
CASSLSAGVGASTDTQYF
>TRBV7-9|.|.|TRBJ2-7
TGTGCCAGCAGTCCCGGACTTGACTACGAGCAGTACTTC
CASSPGLDYEQYF
>TRBV6-1|.|.|TRBJ2-6
TGTGCCAGCAGTGAATTGAGCTCTGGGGCCAACGTCCTGACTTTC
CASSELSSGANVLTF
>TRBV28|.|.|TRBJ2-7
TGTGCCAGCAGTTTACAGACCGACGAGCAGTACTTC
CASSLQTDEQYF
>TRBV6-1|.|.|TRBJ1-5
TGTGCCAGCAGTGACAGGGGCATTAATAGCAATCAGCCCCAGCATTTT
CASSDRGINSNQPQHF
>TRBV9|.|few|TRBJ1-1
TGTGCCAGCAGCGTAGCACAGAACACTGAAGCTTTCTTT
CASSVAQNTEAFF
>TRBV29-1|.|.|TRBJ2-1
TGCAGCGTTCTATGGGGAGGTGAGCAGTTCTTC
CSVLWGGEQFF
>TRBV7-9|TRBD2|.|TRBJ2-1
TGTGCCAGCAGTGGACTAGCGGGAGTGAATGAGCAGTTCTTC
CASSGLAGVNEQFF
>TRBV5-6|.|.|TRBJ1-1
TGTGCCAGCACCCCATGGGGGGGCACTGAAGCTTTCTTT
CASTPWGGTEAFF
>TRBV28|.|.|TRBJ1-5
TGTGCCAGTACGGGTAGCAATCAGCCCCAGCATTTT
CASTGSNQPQHF
>TRBV28|TRBD2|.|TRBJ2-7
TGTGCCAGCTTACCTGGGCGGGAGGACAGAATCCTCTACGAGCAGTACTTC
CASLPGREDRILYEQYF
>TRBV5-4|.|.|TRBJ2-1
TGTGCCAGCAGCTTGGAACTAGCCGTGGATGAGCAGTTCTTC
CASSLELAVDEQFF
>TRBV7-9|.|.|TRBJ2-1
TGTGCCAGCAGCCTCCTTGGAGGCCCCTACAATGAGCAGTTCTTC
CASSLLGGPYNEQFF
>TRBV6-9|.|.|TRBJ2-7
TGTGCCAGCAGCTATTGGGGGGTTGGGAGTCGCTACGAGCAGTACTTC
CASSYWGVGSRYEQYF
>TRBV25-1|TRBD2|once|TRBJ2-1
TGTGCCAGCAGTGAAGGGGGGACTAGTAGGAATGAGCAGTTCTTC
CASSEGGTSRNEQFF
>TRBV27|TRBD1|few|TRBJ1-5
TGTGCCAGCAGGGCCCGGGGGACAGGGATTAATCAGCCCCAGCATTTT
CASRARGTGINQPQHF
>TRBV27|TRBD1|.|TRBJ1-5
TGTGCCAGCAGTGCCCGACAGGGACGCCAGCCCCAGCATTTT
CASSARQGRQPQHF